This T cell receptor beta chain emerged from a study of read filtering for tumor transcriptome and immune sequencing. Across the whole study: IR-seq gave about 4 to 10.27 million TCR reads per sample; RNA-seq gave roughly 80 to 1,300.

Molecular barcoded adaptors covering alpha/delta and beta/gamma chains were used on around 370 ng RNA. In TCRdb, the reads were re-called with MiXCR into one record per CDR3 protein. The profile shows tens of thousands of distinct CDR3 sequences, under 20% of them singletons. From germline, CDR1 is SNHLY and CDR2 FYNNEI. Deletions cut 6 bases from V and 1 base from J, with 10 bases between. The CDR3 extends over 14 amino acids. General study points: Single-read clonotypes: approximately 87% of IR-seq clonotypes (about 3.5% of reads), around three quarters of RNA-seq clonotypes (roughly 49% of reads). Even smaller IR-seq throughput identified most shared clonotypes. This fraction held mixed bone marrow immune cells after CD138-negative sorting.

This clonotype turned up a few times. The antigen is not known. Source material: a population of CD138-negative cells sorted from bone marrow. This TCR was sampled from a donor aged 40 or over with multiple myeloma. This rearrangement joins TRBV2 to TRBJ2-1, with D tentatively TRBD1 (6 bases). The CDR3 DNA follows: TGTGCCAGCAGCGGACAGTATTCCTACAATGAGCAGTTCTTC. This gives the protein CASSGQYSYNEQFF.